Each of the 5 T cell receptor beta chains below was sequenced from the same sample in a study of T-cell reconstitution after alpha-beta-depleted transplantation in children. It was with unique molecular identifiers that the TCRbeta library was prepared. TCRdb reprocessed the PCR reads via MiXCR and lists one record per CDR3 protein. The sample lists approximately 85,000 distinct CDR3 sequences, around 15% occurring once. The sample was PBMCs, mostly from graft donor cells, taken 180 days after TCRalphabeta/CD19-depleted stem cell transplant. Receptors were obtained from a male patient aged 2-15 years who had a stem cell transplant for acute lymphoblastic leukemia, so the T cells may come from the graft donor.

The V and J genes are TRBV6-5 and TRBJ2-1, with D hard to call. Trimming took off 2 bases at V and 4 bases at J, with 12 bases between the two ends. CDR1 and CDR2 from the germline V gene are MNHEY and SVGAGI. There are 15 residues in the CDR3. CDR3 residues: CASSYVGNGYNEQFF. DNA of the CDR3: TGTGCCAGCAGTTACGTGGGGAATGGATACAATGAGCAGTTCTTC.

This clonotype showed up just a few times. V gene TRBV5-1 combines with J gene TRBJ1-1; D may be TRBD1 (6 bases). There are 15 residues in the CDR3. From germline, CDR1 is SGHRS and CDR2 YFSETQ. Trimming took off 2 bases at V and 3 bases at J, with 14 bases between the two ends. CDR3 region: CASSLSGGVDTEAFF. The CDR3, as DNA: TGCGCCAGCAGCTTATCGGGGGGCGTGGACACTGAAGCTTTCTTT.

V usage is TRBV7-7 and J usage is TRBJ2-5, with D hard to call. The CDR3 is 16 residues long. The V and J ends lost 5 bases and 2 bases respectively, with 18 bases between them. Germline V gene sequence: CDR1 SSHAT, CDR2 FNYEAQ (reference sequence). The CDR3 region has the DNA TGTGCCAGCAGCAATCCTTTGGGCACACAACAAGAGACCCAGTACTTC. It specifies CASSNPLGTQQETQYF.

This clonotype was counted only a few times. This chain joins TRBV11-2 and TRBJ2-2; D perhaps matches TRBD1 (6 bases). The V end was cut by 7 bases, the J end by 1 base, with 22 bases between. The length of the CDR3 is 18 residues. Germline loops: CDR1 SGHAT, CDR2 FQNNGV. The CDR3 region has the DNA TGTGCCAGCACCTCACAGGGAATCATTGGACTGAACACCGGGGAGCTGTTTTTT. As protein: CASTSQGIIGLNTGELFF.

This clonotype was counted only a few times. The chain uses TRBV3-1 and TRBJ2-1; no definite D call. This CDR3 comprises 13 residues. The V gene lost 0 bases and the J gene lost 4 bases, with 4 bases spanning the gap. Germline V gene data show CDR1 as LGHDT and CDR2 as YNNKEL (reference sequence). CDR3 sequence (DNA): TGTGCCAGCAGCCAAGACCCTTACAATGAGCAGTTCTTC. Translated, it gives CASSQDPYNEQFF.